This T cell receptor (beta chain) was captured by sequencing in a study of blood T cells in healthy people across ages. Findings of the study overall: Naive and antigen-experienced cells were not separated, limiting conclusive comparison.

The sample holds many counts of this clonotype. Its target is not known. Germline loops: CDR1 SGHTA, CDR2 FQGNSA. The CDR3 runs 14 residues. V shed 2 bases and J shed 3 bases, with 11 bases lying between them. Then a second PCR, running about 6 to 11 cycles, was carried out with a sample-barcoded 5' primer and a J-beta primer mix. The template-switch adaptor, which had 12 random nucleotides, put a tag on each cDNA molecule. One entry per CDR3 protein, called by TCRdb with MiXCR from the 5' RACE reads. The sample has roughly 900,000 distinct CDR3 sequences; 48% are singletons. What was sequenced was blood. The chain employs TRBV7-2 and TRBJ2-7; maybe TRBD1 (5 bases). This TCR came from a man aged 25-40 years in good health. CDR3 sequence: CASSLNRKGYEQYF. The CDR3 DNA sequence: TGTGCCAGCAGCTTAAACAGGAAGGGCTACGAGCAGTACTTC.